This T cell receptor (beta chain) is drawn from a study of cytomegalovirus exposure and HLA in healthy donors (dated by TCRdb to 2016 to 2017). As for the study more broadly: A later analysis indicated that the 90 to 150 validation repertoires were generated on the platform also employed for the 666 repertoires of the first cohort. The aim of the study was to test whether cataloging public T cell receptors could identify signatures of past pathogen exposure. In addition to the first cohort of hundreds of subjects, a separate validation cohort of 130 or so different subjects was used. To predict cytomegalovirus infection status, the study combined high-throughput TCR immunosequencing, statistical association of individual TCRs with disease status, and machine learning.

The donors were included in the validation cohort of roughly 130 subjects, a group kept apart from the approximately 700-subject first cohort. The germline V gene gives CDR1 as MGHDK and CDR2 as SYGVNS. The CDR3, cysteine through phenylalanine, is 13 amino acids long. The kept DNA is CDR3 alone, 39 bases in frame from the first base. Deletion took 6 bases off V and 1 base off J, with a span of 9 bases between the germline ends. Worth noting for this clone: What antigen it recognizes has not been identified. Qualities for individual bases were not recorded, and no much larger clone is one base off.

The receptor library was made with the immunoSEQ multiplex PCR assay. Per the source publication's procedure: To diagnose cytomegalovirus status from the catalog of TCR beta chain sequences, a statistical classification framework was built. The immuneACCESS repertoire file appears here via TCRdb, limited to in-frame rearrangements. These files lack a portion of the clones; in checked studies, under half of the deficit traces to unresolved V genes, and the cause of the others is not known. V and J calls and clone size come straight from that table; D and trimming were deduced from the DNA. The sample table contains roughly 170,000 clones; only one count was recorded for approximately 84% of them. Approximately 3% of the sample is taken by the ten largest. Results and caveats for the whole study, not just this receptor: It was suggested by the authors that the approach could potentially be generalized to other disease states and immunological phenotypes. The classifier was reported to diagnose cytomegalovirus status with high specificity and sensitivity in both the original and validation cohorts. A later analysis had no HLA typing for the validation cohort, so co-occurrence there was scored across all 130 or so repertoires. In vitro tests confirmed that three of the cytomegalovirus-associated TCR beta chains recognize cytomegalovirus antigens. The study gave a list of about 150 TCR beta chains associated with cytomegalovirus. Subsequent analysis determined that TCRs grouped into clusters in the first cohort also showed a tendency toward co-occurrence across the roughly 130 validation repertoires, and approximately 93% of cluster scores exceeded 0. Most TCR sequences were observed very rarely across donors, whereas some public TCRs were present in many individuals.

The sample taken for sequencing was PBMCs. This receptor was obtained from a woman younger than 30 in good health and CMV-seropositive. Recombination linked TRBV25-1 to TRBJ1-1; the D gene identity is not certain. The CDR3 region reads CASRPTGNTEAFF. The sequence in DNA is TGTGCCAGCAGACCGACGGGGAACACTGAAGCTTTCTTT.